These 18 T cell receptor beta chains originate from one sample sequenced in a study of beta chain features in type 1 diabetes. Overall study findings and caveats: In every one of the four CD4+ subsets, TCRB CDR3s were moderately but significantly shorter in Type 1 diabetes patients.

cDNA synthesis used the whole RNA isolate, giving expressed TCRB sequences. TCRdb keeps only in-frame clones here, not all; method: immunoSEQ multiplex PCR. The sample carries around 690,000 clones, under 15% recorded once. These receptors lack a known antigen. Sequenced: naive CD4+ T cells from blood. The receptor source for this set is a man under 40 with type 1 diabetes.

The CDR3 DNA reads TGTGCCAGCAGCTTGTCGCTTAGCGGGGGGGAGACCCAGTACTTC. Its protein is CASSLSLSGGETQYF. V and J are TRBV5-4 and TRBJ2-5; 10 bases align to TRBD2. Germline V gene data show CDR1 as SGHNT and CDR2 as YYREEE (reference sequence). CDR3 length: 15 amino acids. The trim removed 1 base at V and 5 bases at J, leaving 5 bases unmatched.

The sample holds a few counts of this clone. The J gene is TRBJ2-2, the V gene TRBV9; D uncertain. V was pared by 4 bases and J by 1 base, with 20 bases between. The germline V gene encodes CDR1 SGDLS and CDR2 YYNGEE. CDR3 length: 18 amino acids. Here the CDR3 reads CASSLSPRPAENTGELFF. CDR3 coding DNA: TGTGCCAGCAGCCTCTCTCCTAGGCCGGCTGAGAACACCGGGGAGCTGTTTTTT.

The V call is TRBV6-5, the J call TRBJ2-7; 8 positions agree with TRBD1. Germline loops: CDR1 MNHEY, CDR2 SVGAGI. This CDR3 region has 15 residues. J lost 5 bases, V lost 6 bases, and 12 bases had no gene match. CDR3 nucleotides: TGTGCCAGCAGCAGACAGGGGTTTCTCCTAGACGAGCAGTACTTC. Translated, it gives CASSRQGFLLDEQYF.

This clone has a handful of counts. The chain uses TRBV10-3 and TRBJ1-6; D perhaps matches TRBD1 (6 bases). There are 15 residues in the CDR3. CDR1 ENHRY and CDR2 SYGVKD come from the germline V gene. Trimming removed 3 bases from V and 7 bases from J, with 13 bases in between. The CDR3 region has the DNA TGTGCCATCAGTGAACAGGGAGGAGGAAATTCACCCCTCCACTTT. It codes for CAISEQGGGNSPLHF.

This chain connects TRBV6-6 to TRBJ2-5; possible D gene TRBD2, 6 bases. The germline CDR1 and CDR2 sequences are MNHNY and SVGAGI (reference sequence). V was clipped by 6 bases and J by 3 bases, with 11 bases between them. The CDR3 loop spans 13 amino acids. CDR3 bases: TGTGCCAGCAGGATGTTAGCGGAAGAGACCCAGTACTTC. Translated: CASRMLAEETQYF.

The rearrangement joins TRBV5-1 to TRBJ1-1; maybe TRBD1 (6 bases). The length of the CDR3 is 15 residues. V dropped 4 bases and J dropped 4 bases, with 17 bases sitting between them. Germline lookup yields CDR1 SGHRS and CDR2 YFSETQ. The CDR3 protein is CASSPLGQGSTEAFF. The CDR3 coding sequence is TGCGCCAGCAGCCCCCTCGGGCAGGGGAGCACTGAAGCTTTCTTT.

This clone has more than one count but fewer than ten. V usage is TRBV2 and J usage is TRBJ1-6; TRBD1 agrees at 8 bases. The CDR3 is 15 amino acids. Trimming cost V 6 bases and J 5 bases; bases outside gene matches: 6. Per germline, CDR1 SNHLY and CDR2 FYNNEI. CDR3 region: CASRQNRGDNSPLHF. In DNA form, the CDR3 reads TGTGCCAGCAGGCAAAACAGGGGGGATAATTCACCCCTCCACTTT.

Only a few counts were recorded for this clone. This rearrangement joins TRBV7-2 to TRBJ2-7; TRBD1 matches 7 bases. CDR3 length equals 12 residues. Germline assignment: CDR1 SGHTA and CDR2 FQGNSA. The V gene end was trimmed by 2 bases and the J gene end by 6 bases; junction bases not matched to a gene: 1. The CDR3 DNA sequence: TGTGCCAGCAGCTTAACAGGGGCCGAGCAGTACTTC. Amino acid sequence: CASSLTGAEQYF.

This chain links TRBV6-1 with TRBJ2-7; 7 nucleotides line up with TRBD1. The junction had 8 bases not matched to a gene; V was cut back by 6 bases and J by 6 bases. The CDR3 runs to 13 residues. The germline V gene has CDR1 MNHNS and CDR2 SASEGT. CDR3 residues: CASRSEGAGEQYF. Here the CDR3 DNA reads TGTGCCAGCAGGTCCGAGGGGGCTGGCGAGCAGTACTTC.

The sample holds a few counts of this clone. The chain employs TRBV7-2 and TRBJ1-5; TRBD1 agrees at 8 bases. Germline-derived CDR1 and CDR2 are SGHTA and FQGNSA. The CDR3 has 17 amino acids. The junction had 15 bases not matched to a gene; V was cut back by 3 bases and J by 8 bases. The chain's CDR3 is CASSFRPPQGAPEPQHF. DNA for the CDR3: TGTGCCAGCAGCTTTCGCCCACCTCAGGGGGCCCCTGAGCCCCAGCATTTT.

There are a few counts of this clone. The chain joins TRBV27 to TRBJ2-7; the D gene is possibly TRBD1 (5 bases). The length of the CDR3 is 15 residues. V was shortened by 1 base and J by 1 base, with 11 bases between the two germline ends. Germline CDR1 is MNHEY and CDR2 is SMNVEV (reference sequence). DNA of the CDR3: TGTGCCAGCAGTTTATTAGCAGGGCCGTCCTACGAGCAGTACTTC. Protein sequence: CASSLLAGPSYEQYF.

This clone came up a few times. This sample includes further DNA sequences coding for the same CDR3. The chain combines TRBV29-1 with TRBJ2-5; a weak D match, TRBD1 (6 bases). The V gene lost 3 bases and the J gene lost 4 bases, with 21 bases spanning the gap. The CDR3 is made up of 16 amino acids. Germline CDR1 reads SQVTM; CDR2 reads ANQGSEA. The CDR3 sequence is CSVESRGRGVVETQYF. The CDR3 coding sequence is TGCAGCGTTGAGTCCAGGGGCCGCGGTGTAGTAGAGACCCAGTACTTC.

This clone has more than one count but fewer than ten. The V and J genes are TRBV29-1 and TRBJ2-7; TRBD1 matches at 7 bases. Germline V lookup: CDR1 SQVTM, CDR2 ANQGSEA. The ends lost 4 bases at V and 3 bases at J; junction bases unmatched: 9. The CDR3 is 14 amino acids. CDR3 region: CSVGAGTELYEQYF. DNA of the CDR3: TGCAGCGTTGGAGCCGGGACAGAACTCTACGAGCAGTACTTC.

This chain joins TRBV29-1 and TRBJ1-2; D remains ambiguous. Germline values: CDR1 SQVTM, CDR2 ANQGSEA. Trimming left V 7 bases short and J 2 bases short, with 11 bases between. The CDR3 length is 12 residues. CDR3 sequence (DNA): TGCAGCGGCTCTCTTATGAACTATGGCTACACCTTC. Its protein is CSGSLMNYGYTF.

The chain links TRBV2 to TRBJ2-3; tentatively, D is TRBD2 (6 bases). V was shortened by 6 bases and J by 5 bases, with 9 bases between the two germline ends. The CDR3 runs to 12 residues. Germline values: CDR1 SNHLY, CDR2 FYNNEI. The DNA for the CDR3 is TGTGCCAGCAGGGAGGAGGGAGATACGCAGTATTTT. Its translation is CASREEGDTQYF. Complete variable domain (other parts from reference TRBV2 and TRBJ2-3): EPEVTQTPSHQVTQMGQEVILRCVPISNHLYFYWYRQILGQKVEFLVSFYNNEISEKSEIFDDQFSVERPDGSNFTLKIRSTKLEDSAMYFCASREEGDTQYFGPGTRLTVL.

The gene calls are TRBV11-2 and TRBJ2-7; 10 nucleotides match TRBD1. V lost 4 bases to trimming and J lost 4 bases; unmatched junction nucleotides: 13. The CDR3 is 17 residues long. Germline lookup yields CDR1 SGHAT and CDR2 FQNNGV. The CDR3 region is CASSSLRRDRGMYEQYF. CDR3 DNA sequence: TGTGCCAGCAGCTCACTCCGCCGGGACAGGGGAATGTACGAGCAGTACTTC.

The rearrangement uses TRBV29-1 and TRBJ2-5; 7 bases map to TRBD1. Germline values: CDR1 SQVTM, CDR2 ANQGSEA. The V and J ends lost 6 bases and 2 bases, in that order; junction bases with no gene match: 9. The CDR3 covers 14 residues. CDR3 nucleotides: TGCAGCGTGGCTGGGACAGTTCAACAAGAGACCCAGTACTTC. This codes for CSVAGTVQQETQYF.

The chain combines TRBV6-1 with TRBJ1-2; D not resolved. The germline CDR1 and CDR2 sequences are MNHNS and SASEGT. The CDR3 is 13 residues long. With 2 bases removed from V and 7 bases from J, the gap between germline ends came to 11 bases. The CDR3, as DNA: TGTGCCAGCAGTGAAACCCTTGGTGGTGGCTACACCTTC. Translated: CASSETLGGGYTF.